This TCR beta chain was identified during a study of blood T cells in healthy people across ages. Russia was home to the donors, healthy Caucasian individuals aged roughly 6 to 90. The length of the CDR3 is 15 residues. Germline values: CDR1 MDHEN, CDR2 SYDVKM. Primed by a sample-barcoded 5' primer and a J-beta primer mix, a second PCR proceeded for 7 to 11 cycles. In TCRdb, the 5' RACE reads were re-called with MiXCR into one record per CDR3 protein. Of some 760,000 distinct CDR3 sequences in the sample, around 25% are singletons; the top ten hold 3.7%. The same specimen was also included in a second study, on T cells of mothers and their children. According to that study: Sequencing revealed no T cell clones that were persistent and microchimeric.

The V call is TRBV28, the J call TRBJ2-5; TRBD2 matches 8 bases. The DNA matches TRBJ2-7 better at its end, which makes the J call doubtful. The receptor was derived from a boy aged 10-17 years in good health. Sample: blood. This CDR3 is CASSDSGGVTYEQYF. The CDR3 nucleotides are TGTGCCAGCAGTGACTCCGGGGGGGTGACCTACGAGCAGTACTTC.